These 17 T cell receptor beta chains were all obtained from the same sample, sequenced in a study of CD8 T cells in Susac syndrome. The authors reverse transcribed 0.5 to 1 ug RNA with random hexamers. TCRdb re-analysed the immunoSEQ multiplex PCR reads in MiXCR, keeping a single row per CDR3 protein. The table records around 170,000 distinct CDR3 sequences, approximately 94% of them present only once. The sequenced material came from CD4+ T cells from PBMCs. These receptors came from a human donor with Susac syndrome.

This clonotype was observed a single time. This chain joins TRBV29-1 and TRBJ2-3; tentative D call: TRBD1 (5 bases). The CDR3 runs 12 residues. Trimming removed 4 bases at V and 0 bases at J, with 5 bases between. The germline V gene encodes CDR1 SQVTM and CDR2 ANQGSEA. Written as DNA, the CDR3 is TGCAGCGTTGGGGGCAGCACAGATACGCAGTATTTT. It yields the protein CSVGGSTDTQYF.

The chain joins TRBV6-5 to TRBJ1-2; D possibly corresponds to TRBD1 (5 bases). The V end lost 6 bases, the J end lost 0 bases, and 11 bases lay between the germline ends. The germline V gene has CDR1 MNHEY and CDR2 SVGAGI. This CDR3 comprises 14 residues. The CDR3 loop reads CASRGETANYGYTF. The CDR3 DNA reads TGTGCCAGCAGGGGGGAGACGGCTAACTATGGCTACACCTTC.

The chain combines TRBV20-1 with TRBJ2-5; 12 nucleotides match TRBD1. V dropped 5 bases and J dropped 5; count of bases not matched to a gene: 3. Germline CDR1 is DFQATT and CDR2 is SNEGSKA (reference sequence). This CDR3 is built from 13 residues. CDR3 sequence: CSAGTGGLETQYF. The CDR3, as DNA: TGCAGTGCTGGGACAGGGGGCCTCGAGACCCAGTACTTC.

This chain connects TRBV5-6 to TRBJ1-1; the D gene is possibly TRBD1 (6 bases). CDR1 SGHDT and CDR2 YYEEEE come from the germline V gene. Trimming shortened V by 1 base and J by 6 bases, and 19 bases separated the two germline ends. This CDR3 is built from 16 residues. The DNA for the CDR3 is TGTGCCAGCAGCTTGATTAGACAGGCCGACGGGGCTGAAGCTTTCTTT. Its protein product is CASSLIRQADGAEAFF.

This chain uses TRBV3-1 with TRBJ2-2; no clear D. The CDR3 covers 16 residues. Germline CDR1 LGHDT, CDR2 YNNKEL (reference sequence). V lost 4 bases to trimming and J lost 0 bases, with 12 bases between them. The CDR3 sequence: CASSLTGPTNTGELFF. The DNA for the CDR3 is TGTGCCAGCAGCCTAACCGGGCCTACGAACACCGGGGAGCTGTTTTTT.

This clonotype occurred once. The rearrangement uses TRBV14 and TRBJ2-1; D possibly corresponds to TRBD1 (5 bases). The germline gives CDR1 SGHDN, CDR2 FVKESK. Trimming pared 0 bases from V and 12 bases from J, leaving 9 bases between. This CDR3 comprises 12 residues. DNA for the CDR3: TGTGCCAGCAGCCAAGACAGGGTCGGGCAGTTCTTC. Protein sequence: CASSQDRVGQFF.

This chain's CDR3 is CASRTPPGRPSNEQFF. CDR3 DNA: TGTGCCAGCAGAACCCCCCCCGGTCGACCTTCCAATGAGCAGTTCTTC. The chain employs TRBV6-2 or TRBV6-3 and TRBJ2-1; D gene unclear. Germline V gene sequence: CDR1 MNHEY, CDR2 SVGEGT. The CDR3 loop spans 16 amino acids. V lost 6 bases to trimming and J lost 6 bases, with 21 bases between them.

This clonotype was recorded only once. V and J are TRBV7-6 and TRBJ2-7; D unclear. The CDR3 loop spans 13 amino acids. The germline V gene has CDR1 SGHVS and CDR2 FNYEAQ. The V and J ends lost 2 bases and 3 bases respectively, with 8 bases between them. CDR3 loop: CASSLSLFYEQYF. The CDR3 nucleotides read TGTGCCAGCAGCTTATCGCTATTCTACGAGCAGTACTTC.

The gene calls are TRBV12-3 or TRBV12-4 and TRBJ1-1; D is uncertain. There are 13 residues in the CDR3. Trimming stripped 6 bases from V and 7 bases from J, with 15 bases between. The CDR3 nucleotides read TGTGCCAGCAGCACCCTACGCGCGAATGAAGCTTTCTTT. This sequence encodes CASSTLRANEAFF.

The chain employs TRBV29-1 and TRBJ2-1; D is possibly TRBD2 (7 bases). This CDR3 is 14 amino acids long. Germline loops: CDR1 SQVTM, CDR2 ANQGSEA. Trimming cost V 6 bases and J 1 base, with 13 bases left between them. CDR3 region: CSVKGGISYNEQFF. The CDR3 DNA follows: TGCAGCGTGAAGGGGGGGATTTCCTACAATGAGCAGTTCTTC.

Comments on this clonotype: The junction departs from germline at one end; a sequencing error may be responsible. The CDR3 spells CASSSLDGLTQYF. Written as DNA, the CDR3 is TGTGCTAGCAGCTCACTCGATGGGCTGACGCAGTATTTT. The chain has TRBV7-7 and TRBJ2-3; D remains ambiguous. CDR3 length: 13 amino acids. Germline CDR1 is SSHAT and CDR2 is FNYEAQ (reference sequence).

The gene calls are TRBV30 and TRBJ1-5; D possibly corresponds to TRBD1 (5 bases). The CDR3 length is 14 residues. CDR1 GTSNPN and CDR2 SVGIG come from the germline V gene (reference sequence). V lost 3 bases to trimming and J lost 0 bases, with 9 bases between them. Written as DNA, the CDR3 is TGTGCCTGGAGCCGAGGGGTTAGCAATCAGCCCCAGCATTTT. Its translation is CAWSRGVSNQPQHF.

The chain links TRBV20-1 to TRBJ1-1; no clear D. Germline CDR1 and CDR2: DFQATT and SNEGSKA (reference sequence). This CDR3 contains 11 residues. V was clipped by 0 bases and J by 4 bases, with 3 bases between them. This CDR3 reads CSAREGTEAFF. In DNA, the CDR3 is TGCAGTGCTAGAGAAGGCACTGAAGCTTTCTTT.

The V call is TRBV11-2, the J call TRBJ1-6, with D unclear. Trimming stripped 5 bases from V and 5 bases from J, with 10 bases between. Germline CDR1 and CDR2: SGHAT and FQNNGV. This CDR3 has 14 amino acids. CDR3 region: CASSLAPDNSPLHF. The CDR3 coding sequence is TGTGCCAGCAGCCTGGCACCAGATAATTCACCCCTCCACTTT. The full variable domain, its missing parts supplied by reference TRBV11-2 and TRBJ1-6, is EAGVAQSPRYKIIEKRQSVAFWCNPISGHATLYWYQQILGQGPKLLIQFQNNGVVDDSQLPKDRFSAERLKGVDSTLKIQPAKLEDSAVYLCASSLAPDNSPLHFGNGTRLTVT.

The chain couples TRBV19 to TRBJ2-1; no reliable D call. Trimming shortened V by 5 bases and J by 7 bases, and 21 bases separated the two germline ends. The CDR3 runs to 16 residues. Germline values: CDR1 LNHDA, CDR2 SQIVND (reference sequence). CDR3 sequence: CASSSSLAGPRNEQFF. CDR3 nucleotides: TGTGCCAGTAGTTCCTCGCTGGCCGGACCCAGGAATGAGCAGTTCTTC. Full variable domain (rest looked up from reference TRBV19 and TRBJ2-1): DGGITQSPKYLFRKEGQNVTLSCEQNLNHDAMYWYRQDPGQGLRLIYYSQIVNDFQKGDIAEGYSVSREKKESFPLTVTSAQKNPTAFYLCASSSSLAGPRNEQFFGPGTRLTVL.

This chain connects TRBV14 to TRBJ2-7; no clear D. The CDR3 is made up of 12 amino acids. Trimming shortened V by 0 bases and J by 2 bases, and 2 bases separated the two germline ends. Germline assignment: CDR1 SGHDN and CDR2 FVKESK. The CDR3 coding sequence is TGTGCCAGCAGCCAAGACACCTACGAGCAGTACTTC. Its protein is CASSQDTYEQYF.

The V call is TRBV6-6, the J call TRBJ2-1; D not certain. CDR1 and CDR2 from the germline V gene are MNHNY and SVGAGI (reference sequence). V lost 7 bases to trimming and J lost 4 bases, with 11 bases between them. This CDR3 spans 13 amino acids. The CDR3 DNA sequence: TGTGCCAGCATGCCGGCCAGGTACAATGAGCAGTTCTTC. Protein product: CASMPARYNEQFF.